This T cell receptor beta chain was found in a study of blood T cell repertoires in COVID-19. Study-level information: The United States, Italy and Spain provided the acute and convalescent COVID-19 samples.

Sequencing was performed with immunoSEQ multiplex PCR; in TCRdb, only in-frame clones are kept and a portion is missing. The sample holds under 300,000 clones, about 80% seen once. This CDR3 is built from 15 residues. J was trimmed by 0 bases and V by 6 bases; bases with no gene match: 6. The germline gives CDR1 ENHRY, CDR2 SYGVKD. J is TRBJ1-1 and V is TRBV10-3, with TRBD1 identical over 8 bases. The specimen sequenced was peripheral blood. The TCR originated in a woman aged 80 or over with acute or convalescent COVID-19. In nucleotides, the CDR3 is TGTGCCATCAGGGACAGGGAGTACATGAACACTGAAGCTTTCTTT. Its protein product is CAIRDREYMNTEAFF.